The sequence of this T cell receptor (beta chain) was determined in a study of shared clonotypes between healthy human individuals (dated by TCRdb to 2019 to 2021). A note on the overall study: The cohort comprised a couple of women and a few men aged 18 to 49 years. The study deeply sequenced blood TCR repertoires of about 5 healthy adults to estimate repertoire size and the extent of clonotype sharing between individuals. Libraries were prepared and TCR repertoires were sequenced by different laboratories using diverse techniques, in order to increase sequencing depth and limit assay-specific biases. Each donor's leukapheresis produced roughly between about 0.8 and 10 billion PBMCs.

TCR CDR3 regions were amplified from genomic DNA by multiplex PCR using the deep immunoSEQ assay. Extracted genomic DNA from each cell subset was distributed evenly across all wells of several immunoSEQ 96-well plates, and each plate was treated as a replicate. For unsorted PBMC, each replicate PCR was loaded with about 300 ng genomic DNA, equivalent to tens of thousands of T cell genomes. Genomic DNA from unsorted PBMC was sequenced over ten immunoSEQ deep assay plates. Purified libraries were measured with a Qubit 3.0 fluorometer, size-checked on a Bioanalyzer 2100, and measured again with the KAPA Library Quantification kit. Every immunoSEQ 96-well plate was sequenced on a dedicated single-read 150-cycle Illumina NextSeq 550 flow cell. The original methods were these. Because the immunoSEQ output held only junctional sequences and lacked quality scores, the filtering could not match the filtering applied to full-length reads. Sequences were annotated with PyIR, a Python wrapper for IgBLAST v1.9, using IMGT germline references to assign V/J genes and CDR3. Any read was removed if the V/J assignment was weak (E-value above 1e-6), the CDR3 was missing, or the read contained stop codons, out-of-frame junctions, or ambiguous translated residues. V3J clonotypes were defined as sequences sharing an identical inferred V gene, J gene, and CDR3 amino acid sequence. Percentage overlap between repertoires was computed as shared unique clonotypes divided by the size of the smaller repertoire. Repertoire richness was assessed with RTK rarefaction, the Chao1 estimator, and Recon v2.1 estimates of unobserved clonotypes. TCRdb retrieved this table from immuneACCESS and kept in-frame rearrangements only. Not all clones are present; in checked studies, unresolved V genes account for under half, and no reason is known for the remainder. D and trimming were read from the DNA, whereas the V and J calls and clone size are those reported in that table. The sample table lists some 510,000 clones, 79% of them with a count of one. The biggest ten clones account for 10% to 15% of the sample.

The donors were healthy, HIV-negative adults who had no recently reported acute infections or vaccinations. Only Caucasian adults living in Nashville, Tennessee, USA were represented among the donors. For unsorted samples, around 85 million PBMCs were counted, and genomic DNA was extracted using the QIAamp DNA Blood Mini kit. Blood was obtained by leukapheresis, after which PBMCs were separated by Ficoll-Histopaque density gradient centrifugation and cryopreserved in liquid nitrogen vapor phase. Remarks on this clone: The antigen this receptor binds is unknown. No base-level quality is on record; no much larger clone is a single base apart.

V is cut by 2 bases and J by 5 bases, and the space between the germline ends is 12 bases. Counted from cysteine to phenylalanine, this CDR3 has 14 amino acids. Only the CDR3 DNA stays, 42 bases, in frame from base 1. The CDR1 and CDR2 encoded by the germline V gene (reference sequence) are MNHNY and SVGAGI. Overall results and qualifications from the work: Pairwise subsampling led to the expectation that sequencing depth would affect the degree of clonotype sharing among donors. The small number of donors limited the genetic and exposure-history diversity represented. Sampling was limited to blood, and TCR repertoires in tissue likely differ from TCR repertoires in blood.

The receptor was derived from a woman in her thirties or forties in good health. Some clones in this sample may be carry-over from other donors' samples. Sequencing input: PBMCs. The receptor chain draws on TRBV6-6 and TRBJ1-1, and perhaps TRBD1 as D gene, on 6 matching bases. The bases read TGTGCCAGCAGTTACACAGGGTGGGGTACTGAAGCTTTCTTT. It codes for CASSYTGWGTEAFF.